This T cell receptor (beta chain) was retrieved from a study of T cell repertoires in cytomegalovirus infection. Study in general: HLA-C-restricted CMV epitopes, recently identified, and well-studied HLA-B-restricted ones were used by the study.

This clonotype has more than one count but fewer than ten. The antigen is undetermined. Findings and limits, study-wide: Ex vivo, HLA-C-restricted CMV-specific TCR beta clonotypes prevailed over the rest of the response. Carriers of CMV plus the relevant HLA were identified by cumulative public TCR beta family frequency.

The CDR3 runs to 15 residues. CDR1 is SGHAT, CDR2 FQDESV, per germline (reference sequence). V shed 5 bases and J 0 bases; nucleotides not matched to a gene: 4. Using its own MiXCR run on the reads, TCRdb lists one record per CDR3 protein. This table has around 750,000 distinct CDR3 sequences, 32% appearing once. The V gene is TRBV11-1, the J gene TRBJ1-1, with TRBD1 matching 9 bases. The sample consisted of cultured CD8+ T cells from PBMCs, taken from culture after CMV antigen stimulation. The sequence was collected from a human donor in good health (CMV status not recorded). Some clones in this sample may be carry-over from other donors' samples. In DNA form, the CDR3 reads TGTGCCAGCAGCCCCGGGACAGGGATGAACACTGAAGCTTTCTTT. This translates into CASSPGTGMNTEAFF. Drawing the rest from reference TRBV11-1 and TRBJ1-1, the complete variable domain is EAEVAQSPRYKITEKSQAVAFWCDPISGHATLYWYRQILGQGPELLVQFQDESVVDDSQLPKDRFSAERLKGVDSTLKIQPAELGDSAMYLCASSPGTGMNTEAFFGQGTRLTVV.